This passage covers 10 T cell receptor beta chains from one sample sequenced in a study of cytomegalovirus exposure and HLA in healthy donors. Primers: 60 Vbeta forward and 13 Jbeta reverse. Repertoires were generated with immunoSEQ multiplex PCR, while TCRdb's copy carries only in-frame clones and drops some. The data show some 180,000 clones, roughly 79% seen once. Sequenced material: PBMCs. The receptor source for this set is a man aged 25 to 40 in good health and CMV-seronegative.

This clone has only a few counts. The V and J genes are TRBV10-3 and TRBJ1-1; tentatively, D is TRBD1 (5 bases). The germline CDR1 and CDR2 sequences are ENHRY and SYGVKD. V dropped 6 bases and J dropped 1 base, with 6 bases sitting between them. The CDR3 covers 12 residues. The CDR3 DNA reads TGTGCCATCAGGACAGCGAACACTGAAGCTTTCTTT. Translated: CAIRTANTEAFF.

As to this clone: Distinct nucleotide sequences in the sample also encode this CDR3. The chain couples TRBV9 to TRBJ2-7; 11 nucleotides line up with TRBD2. V shed 4 bases, J shed 2 bases, and the junction held 5 bases outside the gene matches. The germline CDR1 and CDR2 sequences are SGDLS and YYNGEE. The CDR3 runs 15 residues. CDR3 residues: CASSPGTSGTYEQYF. CDR3 coding DNA: TGTGCCAGCAGCCCTGGGACTAGCGGAACCTACGAGCAGTACTTC.

Comment on this clone: At one boundary the junction diverges from the germline segment, which might be a read error. The chain employs TRBV2 and TRBJ2-5, with D possibly TRBD2 on 5 matching bases. This CDR3 region has 15 residues. Per germline, CDR1 SNHLY and CDR2 FYNNEI. For the CDR3, the DNA is TGTGCCAGCAGTGACTTGGGAAGAATTGGGGAGACCCAATACTTC. Its translation is CASSDLGRIGETQYF.

The rearrangement joins TRBV4-2 to TRBJ2-3; 10 bases align to TRBD2. The V and J ends lost 1 base and 3 bases, in that order; junction bases with no gene match: 7. The length of the CDR3 is 17 residues. The germline V gene encodes CDR1 LGHNA and CDR2 YNFKEQ. The CDR3 coding sequence is TGTGCCAGCAGCCAAGTTGGAGCGGGAGGGCCGACAGATACGCAGTATTTT. This gives the protein CASSQVGAGGPTDTQYF.

The rearrangement uses TRBV27 and TRBJ2-2; perhaps TRBD1 as D (6 bases). Germline CDR1 reads MNHEY; CDR2 reads SMNVEV (reference sequence). The CDR3 has 12 amino acids. V was clipped by 8 bases and J by 5 bases, with 9 bases between them. The CDR3 DNA is TGTGCCAGCTGCAGGGGAACCGGGGAGCTGTTTTTT. Translating gives CASCRGTGELFF.

The CDR3 sequence: CATRGGAYEQYF. DNA of the CDR3: TGTGCCACCCGTGGCGGGGCCTACGAGCAGTACTTC. V is TRBV5-8 and J is TRBJ2-7; D is possibly TRBD2 (6 bases). Germline V gives CDR1 SGHTS, CDR2 YDEGEE. V lost 9 bases, J lost 2 bases, and 12 bases lay in between. The CDR3 has 12 residues.

This clone was seen more than once but under ten times. The chain has TRBV9 and TRBJ2-6, with TRBD2 identical over 12 bases. V lost 4 bases and J lost 2; bases outside the gene matches: 13. The CDR3 is 20 amino acids. Germline V gene sequence: CDR1 SGDLS, CDR2 YYNGEE. Here the CDR3 reads CASSPRTPTSGSAGANVLTF. CDR3 DNA: TGTGCCAGCAGCCCCCGAACCCCGACTAGCGGGAGCGCTGGGGCCAACGTCCTGACTTTC.

This clone was found once. V and J are TRBV29-1 and TRBJ2-7; a possible D gene is TRBD2 (5 bases). The CDR3 extends over 13 amino acids. CDR1 and CDR2 (germline): SQVTM, ANQGSEA. V shed 7 bases and J shed 3 bases, with 16 bases lying between them. CDR3 bases: TGCAGCGCCGCGACTCCCGGGGACTACGAGCAGTACTTC. It is translated as CSAATPGDYEQYF.

This chain links TRBV9 with TRBJ2-5; 7 bases map to TRBD1. The V segment lost 0 bases and the J segment 2 bases; nucleotides outside the gene matches: 13. This CDR3 contains 18 residues. Germline CDR1 and CDR2: SGDLS and YYNGEE. This chain's CDR3 is CASSVGLGQGVWQETQYF. The CDR3 DNA is TGTGCCAGCAGCGTAGGCCTCGGGCAGGGGGTATGGCAAGAGACCCAGTACTTC.

The rearrangement joins TRBV11-2 to TRBJ1-1; D is unresolved. Trimming shortened V by 4 bases and J by 5 bases, and 8 bases separated the two germline ends. The V gene's germline CDR1 is SGHAT and CDR2 FQNNGV. The CDR3 contains 12 residues. CDR3: CASSSPYTEAFF. The DNA of the CDR3 is TGTGCCAGCAGCTCTCCCTATACTGAAGCTTTCTTT.